The 15 T cell receptor beta chains listed next were all sequenced from one sample in a study of CD8+CD57+ T cells in acquired aplastic anemia. Sequenced patients had shown CD8+CD57+ cell expansion by flow cytometry. Genomic DNA acted as the template from which TCR beta VDJ combination and CDR3 sequence profiling were carried out. TCRdb reprocessed the reads via MiXCR and lists one record per CDR3 protein. The sample has around 290,000 distinct CDR3 sequences; 45% to 65% are singletons. Sequenced sample: sorted CD4+, CD8+, or CD8+CD57+ T cells (not recorded which) from PBMCs. These receptors were collected from a human donor with aplastic anemia.

This clonotype was recorded many times. The chain uses TRBV5-5 and TRBJ2-6; 7 bases align to TRBD1. J gave up 0 bases and V 4 bases, and 13 bases lay outside the gene matches. Germline V gene sequence: CDR1 SGHKS, CDR2 YYEKEE (reference sequence). There are 19 residues in the CDR3. The CDR3 loop reads CASSPSTAGGLSGANVLTF. CDR3 DNA: TGTGCCAGCAGCCCCTCCACGGCAGGGGGTCTCTCTGGGGCCAACGTCCTGACTTTC.

This clonotype is medium-sized in the sample. V is TRBV9 and J is TRBJ2-1; maybe TRBD2 (6 bases). Per the germline V gene, CDR1 is SGDLS and CDR2 is YYNGEE. Trimming pared 0 bases from V and 2 bases from J, leaving 9 bases between. The CDR3 is 15 amino acids. In DNA form, the CDR3 reads TGTGCCAGCAGCGTAGGCGGGGATGCCTACAATGAGCAGTTCTTC. Protein: CASSVGGDAYNEQFF. The variable domain in full, with the rest retrieved from reference TRBV9 and TRBJ2-1, is DSGVTQTPKHLITATGQRVTLRCSPRSGDLSVYWYQQSLDQGLQFLIQYYNGEERAKGNILERFSAQQFPDLHSELNLSSLELGDSALYFCASSVGGDAYNEQFFGPGTRLTVL.

This clonotype has a count of ten or more. The J gene is TRBJ1-1, the V gene TRBV15; no firm D call. This CDR3 is built from 13 residues. In germline, CDR1 is LNHNV, CDR2 YYDKDF (reference sequence). Trimming pared 0 bases from V and 1 base from J, leaving 3 bases between. The CDR3 protein is CATSRDRNTEAFF. For the CDR3, the DNA is TGTGCCACCAGCAGAGACAGGAACACTGAAGCTTTCTTT.

The table lists this clonotype with many counts. CDR3 amino acids: CAISRLAGDTGELFF. The CDR3 DNA is TGTGCCATCAGCCGACTAGCGGGAGACACCGGGGAGCTGTTTTTT. The rearrangement joins TRBV10-3 to TRBJ2-2; 12 nucleotides line up with TRBD2. With V trimmed by 6 bases and J by 3 bases, 2 bases remained unmatched. The V gene's germline CDR1 is ENHRY and CDR2 SYGVKD. The CDR3 covers 15 residues.

On this clonotype: The missing conserved phenylalanine or tryptophan at the end of this CDR3 makes a read error likely. The DNA is left out, because the CDR3 cannot be placed on it with certainty; the CDR3 is given as TCRdb lists it. V is TRBV7-9 and J is TRBJ2-7; TRBD2 is the table's D call, not checked against the DNA. Germline CDR1 reads SEHNR; CDR2 reads FQNEAQ (reference sequence). The CDR3 comprises 13 residues, both ends counted. CDR3 sequence reads: CASSAGTFYEQCL.

A few counts support this clonotype. A read error is possible here, since a much larger clone lies one base away. The rearrangement joins TRBV2 to TRBJ1-3; the D gene is possibly TRBD1 (5 bases). The CDR3 length is 15 residues. Germline lookup yields CDR1 SNHLY and CDR2 FYNNEI. Trimming pared 2 bases from V and 0 bases from J, leaving 8 bases between. The CDR3 DNA reads as TGTGCCAGCAGTGAACAGGGACTCTCTGGAAACACCATATATTTT. It specifies CASSEQGLSGNTIYF.

This clonotype was counted between two and nine times. The rearrangement joins TRBV19 to TRBJ1-1; D is possibly TRBD1 (5 bases). This CDR3 comprises 13 residues. CDR1 and CDR2 from the germline V gene are LNHDA and SQIVND (reference sequence). V was clipped by 3 bases and J by 3 bases, with 8 bases between them. The CDR3 is CASSIGADTEAFF. In nucleotides, the CDR3 is TGTGCCAGTAGTATTGGGGCAGACACTGAAGCTTTCTTT. The complete variable domain, with remaining parts taken from reference TRBV19 and TRBJ1-1, reads DGGITQSPKYLFRKEGQNVTLSCEQNLNHDAMYWYRQDPGQGLRLIYYSQIVNDFQKGDIAEGYSVSREKKESFPLTVTSAQKNPTAFYLCASSIGADTEAFFGQGTRLTVV.

This clonotype was seen many times. The chain uses TRBV19 and TRBJ1-3; TRBD1 matches at 10 bases. Germline V gives CDR1 LNHDA, CDR2 SQIVND (reference sequence). J gave up 2 bases and V 7 bases, and 11 bases lay outside the gene matches. This CDR3 is 17 amino acids long. The CDR3 DNA is TGTGCCAGTACCCGGGACAGGGGTAATAGCGCTGGAAACACCATATATTTT. Translation: CASTRDRGNSAGNTIYF.

The J gene is TRBJ2-7, the V gene TRBV20-1, with TRBD2 matching 15 bases. The ends lost 6 bases at V and 5 bases at J; junction bases unmatched: 8. The CDR3 length is 15 residues. Germline V gene data show CDR1 as DFQATT and CDR2 as SNEGSKA (reference sequence). The CDR3 here is CSAPGLAGGPDEQYF. For the CDR3, the DNA is TGCAGTGCCCCTGGACTAGCGGGAGGGCCGGACGAGCAGTACTTC.

The sample holds a few counts of this clonotype. V and J are TRBV29-1 and TRBJ2-3; 7 nucleotides match TRBD2. This CDR3 has 14 residues. J lost 11 bases, V lost 7 bases, and 18 bases had no gene match. The germline gives CDR1 SQVTM, CDR2 ANQGSEA. The CDR3 region is CSAGGGEGGDGQYF. CDR3 DNA: TGCAGCGCCGGTGGGGGGGAGGGAGGTGATGGGCAGTATTTT.

This clonotype was observed at least ten times. The chain joins TRBV7-2 to TRBJ2-5; D assignment may be TRBD1 or TRBD2 (5 bases each). V was clipped by 2 bases and J by 4 bases, with 17 bases between them. The CDR3 sequence is 16 residues long. Germline assignment: CDR1 SGHTA and CDR2 FQGNSA. The CDR3 coding sequence is TGTGCCAGCAGCTTAAATCTCGGACGAGGGACAGAGACCCAGTACTTC. Translation gives CASSLNLGRGTETQYF.

Only one count was recorded for this clonotype. The CDR3 DNA follows: TGCGCCAGCAGCAACGGACAGGGCTACGAGCAGTACTTC. This encodes CASSNGQGYEQYF. J is TRBJ2-7 and V is TRBV5-1, with 8 bases that match TRBD1. V lost 4 bases and J lost 3; bases outside the gene matches: 3. Germline CDR1 reads SGHRS; CDR2 reads YFSETQ. This CDR3 has 13 amino acids.

The rearrangement links TRBV2 to TRBJ1-1; D is undetermined. This CDR3 has 13 amino acids. Germline lookup yields CDR1 SNHLY and CDR2 FYNNEI. V was trimmed by 4 bases and J by 1 base, leaving 7 bases between them. The CDR3 DNA follows: TGTGCCAGCAGTGCTAAATCGAACACTGAAGCTTTCTTT. It specifies CASSAKSNTEAFF.

To note about this clonotype: Relative to the germline gene, one junction end is altered; a read error may explain this. This chain links TRBV7-7 with TRBJ2-5, with 7 bases matching TRBD2. This CDR3 comprises 13 residues. The germline gives CDR1 SSHAT, CDR2 FNYEAQ (reference sequence). Written as DNA, the CDR3 is TGTGCTAGCAGTTCTAGCGGCCCTGGGACCCAGTACTTC. Residues: CASSSSGPGTQYF.

Details on this clonotype: It may be a read error: a sequence one base away is much more abundant. CDR3 region: CASSLAPGQGFEAFF. The CDR3 DNA is TGTGCCAGCAGCTTGGCCCCGGGACAGGGCTTTGAAGCTTTCTTT. The chain employs TRBV7-3 and TRBJ1-1, with 9 bases lining up with TRBD1. J gave up 7 bases and V 3 bases, and 9 bases lay outside the gene matches. This CDR3 has 15 residues. Germline V lookup: CDR1 SGHTA, CDR2 FQGTGA. The whole variable domain, filled in from reference TRBV7-3 and TRBJ1-1, reads GAGVSQTPSNKVTEKGKYVELRCDPISGHTALYWYRQSLGQGPEFLIYFQGTGAADDSGLPNDRFFAVRPEGSVSTLKIQRTERGDSAVYLCASSLAPGQGFEAFFGQGTRLTVV.